Sequencing of this T cell receptor (beta chain) was carried out in a study of PD-L1 blockade in urothelial cancer. Study overall: Patients initiated atezolizumab in about 2014 at 1,200 mg intravenously every 3 weeks.

General study findings and limits: In blood at 3 weeks, tumor-associated clones expanded more among patients with durable benefit.

This clone showed up just once. What it binds is unknown. J lost 8 bases, V lost 6 bases, and 15 bases had no gene match. There are 17 residues in the CDR3. The germline V gene has CDR1 WSHSY and CDR2 SAAADI. Method: immunoSEQ multiplex PCR; TCRdb's copy keeps in-frame clones and lacks some. The data contain about 20,000 clones, around 88% of them seen just once; the ten biggest clones take up more than 3.5%. The receptor's source is a man aged 45-60 years with urothelial cancer. Sequencing used PBMCs, obtained around atezolizumab (anti-PD-L1) treatment. The chain uses TRBV10-2 and TRBJ1-4; 10 positions agree with TRBD1. The CDR3 coding sequence is TGCGCCAGCAGACGGACAGGGGGGGTCATGGGGGAGGAAAAACTGTTTTTT. This sequence encodes CASRRTGGVMGEEKLFF.